This T cell receptor (beta chain) was observed in a study of radiotherapy plus CTLA-4 blockade in lung cancer. General study results and limits: In blood, TCR clones derived from the tumor expanded after radiotherapy plus ipilimumab.

The CDR3 runs to 16 residues. Germline lookup yields CDR1 MNHEY and CDR2 SMNVEV (reference sequence). Between the trimmed V and J ends, which lost 5 bases and 8 bases, there was a span of 24 bases. The assay was immunoSEQ multiplex PCR, and TCRdb's table has in-frame clones only and misses some. Of tens of thousands of clones in the sample, around 79% are singletons; the top ten hold approximately 9.3%. This clone appeared once. Its target is unknown. This specimen was peripheral blood, taken from a patient treated with radiotherapy plus ipilimumab. The chain couples TRBV27 to TRBJ1-2, with D possibly matching TRBD1 (5 bases). The source of this sequence is a human donor with non-small cell lung cancer who had a complete response to radiotherapy plus ipilimumab. The CDR3 here is CASSGIYPGTDSGYTF. CDR3 in DNA: TGTGCCAGCAGTGGCATCTACCCCGGGACGGATAGCGGCTACACCTTC.